This T cell receptor (beta chain) was captured in a study of cytomegalovirus exposure and HLA in healthy donors (dated by TCRdb to 2016 to 2017). A note on the overall study: In an earlier analysis of 550 to 750 of the donors, roughly 300 Gb of sequence data and 90 million to 130 million unique TCR beta sequences from some 170 million T cells were reported. In a later analysis, previously published TCR beta repertoires from hundreds of donors were re-analyzed and high-resolution HLA genotyping was added so that TCR occurrence patterns could be studied. Donor age, sex, ethnicity and CMV serostatus were compiled together with the repertoire data. An earlier analysis of 500 to 650 of the donors applied high-throughput TCR beta sequencing to assess whether each TCR beta V gene segment acted as functional or pseudogenic. Along with the roughly 610-subject first cohort, a separate validation cohort of over a hundred different subjects was used. The study aimed to test whether signatures of past pathogen exposure could be identified by cataloging public T cell receptors. To predict cytomegalovirus infection status, the study brought together high-throughput TCR immunosequencing, statistical association of individual TCRs with disease status, and machine learning. Using immunosequencing, the study profiled T cell repertoires from about 620 subjects and related those repertoires to cytomegalovirus serostatus. Typing coverage differed by locus: A, B, C, DRB1 and DQB1 were typed in roughly 620-630 donors, DQA1 in about 500, DPA1 in around 600, and DPB1 in around 440. Every repertoire in the discovery cohort had been generated on one and the same sequencing platform. A later genetic analysis took genome-wide SNP genotypes for about three fifths of the 666 donors and used that subset as a discovery cohort. HLA typing included class I and class II loci at four-digit resolution. The genetic ancestry cluster associated with self-reported Caucasian donors included about 84% of the approximately 410 genotyped donors. Because of strong linkage in the cohort, roughly five DR-DQ haplotypes were treated as single units for association and clustering. Among a few hundred genotyped donors of the cohort, an average of 235,054 unique TCR beta nucleotide sequences were sequenced per donor, around 18% of them non-productive. About 280 gigabases of sequencing data and about 92 million unique TCR sequences made up an early release that covered 500 to 650 HLA-typed donors. In the later analysis, no new phenotypic data were used to find candidate immune exposures; instead, reliance was placed on TCR beta sequences and their occurrence across donors.

In total, approximately 700 healthy bone marrow donors made up the cohort. At the time of sampling, every cohort member was nominally healthy, though immune exposures that went unrecorded were likely present. The donor tested CMV seropositive and was one of the 289 seropositive cohort members. Every donor gave a peripheral blood sample, and the peripheral blood mononuclear cells from that sample were used for TCR beta sequencing. Genomic DNA extraction from the blood cell samples was performed with the Qiagen DNeasy Blood Extraction Kit. Broad study findings and their caveats: In a later analysis, 15,000 to 20,000 TCR beta sequences were associated with specific HLA alleles at a false discovery rate of 0.05. A cluster of highly shared sequence variants was judged likely to represent a technical artifact of the sequencing pipeline. Immune exposure information for the cohort was limited to CMV serostatus. Strong co-occurrence of HLA alleles, especially DR and DQ, made assigning TCR associations to individual alleles difficult. A total of 150 to 200 TCR beta chains were listed by the study as associated with cytomegalovirus. This cohort had only TCR beta chains sequenced, and the lack of alpha or paired-chain data limited which features could be detected. In vitro tests confirmed that a few of the cytomegalovirus-associated TCR beta chains recognize cytomegalovirus antigens. The classifier was reported to diagnose cytomegalovirus status with high specificity and sensitivity in both the original cohort and the validation cohort. In a later analysis, HLA-associated TCR beta chains were found to be more clonally expanded and to have lower generation probabilities than equally common non-associated chains. In an earlier analysis of approximately 590 of the donors, most TCR beta V segments appeared in productive rearrangements about 87% or about 30% of the time, broadly matching IMGT annotations. Some IMGT-functional V segments, including TRBV6-2 and TRBV6-3, could not be told apart with the 87-base-pair reads, so those segments were excluded. Several of the top co-occurrence clusters appeared to be linked to parvovirus B19, influenza, CMV and Epstein-Barr virus, according to a later analysis. The authors suggested that the approach could potentially be generalized to other disease states and immunological phenotypes. A later genetic analysis reported fewer N-insertions in productive TCRs among donors in an Asian-associated ancestry cluster than the approximately 700-donor mean. According to a later analysis, TCR association rates differed among HLA loci, with DRB1 alleles showing the most associated TCRs and HLA-C alleles showing the fewest. In a later genetic analysis, a missense DCLRE1C variant was associated with V-gene and J-gene trimming of TCR beta chains, and the association was replicated in an independent cohort. Linkage disequilibrium might explain the correlated functional status among segregating V segments, but an unknown experimental factor could not be ruled out. Because HLA typing was unavailable for some donors at each locus, only the typed subset was used in association tests. A further reported finding was that TCR beta sequences accurately predicted the HLA-A and HLA-B alleles for most subjects in the first cohort. Sequencing depth was assumed to be roughly uniform across donors in the presence/absence analyses, though that assumption may not hold. While some public TCRs were present in many individuals, most TCR sequences turned up only very rarely across donors. Because counts were too low, around 18 rarely observed V segments, including chromosome 9 orphons, were left out of the earlier analysis of 587 of the donors. In a later analysis, most CMV-associated TCR beta chains were found to appear HLA-restricted, with HLA associations seemingly driven largely by CMV exposure.

On this clone: The antigen it binds to is not known. One base away there is no much larger clone; base qualities are not given.

CDR1 and CDR2 were assigned from the germline V gene as SNHLY and FYNNEI. Cut back by 7 bases and 6 bases, the V and J ends lie 19 bases apart. Counted from cysteine to phenylalanine, this CDR3 has 16 amino acids. Of the read, only the CDR3 DNA is kept; its 48 bases are in frame from base 1. Library construction relied on the immunoSEQ multiplex PCR assay. The multiplex PCR relied on a mix of 60 forward primers for TCR Vbeta segments and 13 reverse primers for TCR Jbeta segments. A multiplex PCR assay on genomic DNA amplified the CDR3 region of rearranged TCR beta genes. On the Illumina HiSeq System, the amplified TCR beta libraries were sequenced as 87-base-pair reads. Under the source paper's analysis protocol: A later analysis tallied around 80 million unique TCR beta chains across the 550 to 850 repertoires, and some 10 million of those chains were shared by two or more donors. Raw reads were error-corrected and collapsed into unique sequences with a nearest-neighbor algorithm that merged closely related sequences to remove PCR and sequencing errors. Alignment of CDR3 sequences to IMGT reference sequences was used to assign V, D and J gene segments. For a sequence to be retained, at least a six-nucleotide match to both a V gene segment and a J gene segment was required. A rearrangement counted as productive if the CDR3 had no stop codons and remained in frame with V and J, and every other rearrangement counted as non-productive. Following IMGT convention, CDR3 was defined as the stretch from the second conserved V-encoded cysteine to the conserved J-encoded phenylalanine. Sequences without an unambiguous match to a single V gene segment were excluded from the earlier analysis of approximately 560 of the donors. An earlier analysis of approximately 590 of the donors classified V segments as functional when productive rearrangements were above 56.7% and as segregating when the standard deviation between donors was above 5%. A statistical classification framework was built for diagnosing cytomegalovirus status from the catalog of TCR beta chain sequences. In a later analysis, TCR nucleotide sequences were compared against IMGT/GENE-DB human TR gene sequences so that V and J genes could be assigned. In a later analysis, CDR3 sequences and most-parsimonious VDJ recombination scenarios were assigned using the TCRdist pipeline. In a later analysis, each TCR beta chain was defined by its CDR3 amino acid sequence together with its V-gene family, and reads without a unique V-gene family were excluded. To address suspected cross-contamination and a sequencing artifact, a later analysis removed under 600 highly shared, low-generation-probability nucleotide sequences. In a later analysis, a clonal expansion index was calculated for each public chain from normalized within-repertoire ranks of inferred template counts. In a later analysis, generation probabilities were computed with a VDJ recombination model fitted to out-of-frame rearrangements, and the resulting probabilities were checked against IGoR. In a later analysis, TCR-TCR, TCR-HLA and TCR-CMV co-occurrence was scored with hypergeometric tests, and a repertoire-size bias correction was applied to TCR pairs. In a later analysis, false discovery rates were estimated by permuting HLA or CMV assignments 20 times. In a later analysis, co-occurring TCRs were grouped using DBSCAN, and TCRdist sequence similarity was added for clustering within HLA-allele-positive subsets. For co-occurrence clustering, repertoires with fewer than 30,000 or more than 120,000 public chains were excluded, along with roughly 5 repertoires with anomalous nucleotide sharing. TCRdb mirrors the immuneACCESS table, restricted to in-frame sequences. Some clones are absent from its copies; in checked studies, under half trace to an unresolved V gene, and the reason for the others is unknown. The DNA gave D and trimming, while V, J and clone size come from that table. The sample includes about 160,000 clones, with 75% observed a single time. Jointly, the top ten make up 3% of the sample.

The chain couples TRBV2 to TRBJ2-6; the D gene cannot be named for sure. This receptor was taken from a woman aged 50 to 60 in good health and CMV-seropositive. Specimen: PBMCs. The CDR3: CASTLEAVAEANVLTF. The sequenced DNA is TGTGCCAGCACCCTTGAGGCGGTGGCTGAGGCCAACGTCCTGACTTTC.